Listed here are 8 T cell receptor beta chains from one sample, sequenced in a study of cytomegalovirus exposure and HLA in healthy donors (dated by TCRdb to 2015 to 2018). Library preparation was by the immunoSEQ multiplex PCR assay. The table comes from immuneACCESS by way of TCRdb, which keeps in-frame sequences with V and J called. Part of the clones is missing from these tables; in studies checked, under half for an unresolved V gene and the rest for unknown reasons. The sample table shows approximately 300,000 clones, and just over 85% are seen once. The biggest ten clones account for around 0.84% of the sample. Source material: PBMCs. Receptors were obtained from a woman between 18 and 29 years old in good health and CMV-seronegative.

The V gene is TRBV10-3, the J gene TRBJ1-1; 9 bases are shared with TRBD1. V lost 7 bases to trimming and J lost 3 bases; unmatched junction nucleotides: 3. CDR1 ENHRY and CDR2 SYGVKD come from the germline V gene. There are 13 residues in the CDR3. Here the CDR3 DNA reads TGTGCCATCACTAGGACAGGGGACACTGAAGCTTTCTTT. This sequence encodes CAITRTGDTEAFF.

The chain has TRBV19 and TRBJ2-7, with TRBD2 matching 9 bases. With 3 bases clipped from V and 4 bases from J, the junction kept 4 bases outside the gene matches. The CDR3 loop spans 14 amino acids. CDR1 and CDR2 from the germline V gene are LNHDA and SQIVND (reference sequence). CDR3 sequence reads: CASSMERGAYEQYF. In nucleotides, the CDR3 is TGTGCCAGTAGTATGGAGCGGGGGGCTTACGAGCAGTACTTC.

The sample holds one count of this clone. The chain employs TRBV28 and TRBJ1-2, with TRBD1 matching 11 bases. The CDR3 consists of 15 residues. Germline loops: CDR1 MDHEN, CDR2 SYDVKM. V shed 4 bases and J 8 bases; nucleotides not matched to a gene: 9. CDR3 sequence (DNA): TGTGCCAGCAGTTCCCCCTCTGGGACAGGGGGGGGCTACACCTTC. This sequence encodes CASSSPSGTGGGYTF.

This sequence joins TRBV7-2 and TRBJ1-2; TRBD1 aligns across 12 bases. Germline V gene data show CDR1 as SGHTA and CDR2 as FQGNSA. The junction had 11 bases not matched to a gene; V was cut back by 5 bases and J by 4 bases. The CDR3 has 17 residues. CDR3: CASSRLGTGGLGYGYTF. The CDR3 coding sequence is TGTGCCAGCAGCCGACTCGGGACAGGGGGCTTGGGCTATGGCTACACCTTC.

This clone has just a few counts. In DNA form, the CDR3 reads TGTGCCAGCAGCCCGACCGGGAACGATGGCTACACCTTC. Its protein product is CASSPTGNDGYTF. The gene calls are TRBV5-5 and TRBJ1-2; D is ambiguous. The CDR3 consists of 13 residues. CDR1 and CDR2 from the germline V gene are SGHKS and YYEKEE (reference sequence). V was cut by 4 bases and J by 6 bases, with 13 bases left in between. Full variable domain (rest looked up from reference TRBV5-5 and TRBJ1-2): DAGVTQSPTHLIKTRGQQVTLRCSPISGHKSVSWYQQVLGQGPQFIFQYYEKEERGRGNFPDRFSARQFPNYSSELNVNALLLGDSALYLCASSPTGNDGYTFGSGTRLTVV.

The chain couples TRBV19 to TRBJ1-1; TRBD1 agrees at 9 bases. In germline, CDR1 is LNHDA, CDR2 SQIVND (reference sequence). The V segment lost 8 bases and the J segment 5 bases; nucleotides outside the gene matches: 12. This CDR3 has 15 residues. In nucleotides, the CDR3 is TGTGCCAGTCGTCGGACAGGGGTAGCGGGGACTGAAGCTTTCTTT. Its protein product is CASRRTGVAGTEAFF.

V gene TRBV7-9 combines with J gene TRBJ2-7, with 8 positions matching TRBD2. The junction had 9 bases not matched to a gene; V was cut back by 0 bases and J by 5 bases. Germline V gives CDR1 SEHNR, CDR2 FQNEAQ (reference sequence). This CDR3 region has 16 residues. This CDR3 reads CASSLARGVAGHEQYF. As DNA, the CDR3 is TGTGCCAGCAGCTTAGCGAGAGGGGTAGCGGGGCACGAGCAGTACTTC.

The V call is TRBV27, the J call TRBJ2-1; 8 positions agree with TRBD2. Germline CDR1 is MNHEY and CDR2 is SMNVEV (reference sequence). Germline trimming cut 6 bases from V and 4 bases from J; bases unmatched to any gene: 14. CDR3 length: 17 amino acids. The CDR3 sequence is CASSWGGGLAGYNEQFF. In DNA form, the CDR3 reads TGTGCCAGCAGCTGGGGGGGCGGGCTAGCGGGTTACAATGAGCAGTTCTTC.